A single sample gave rise to the 30 T cell receptor beta chains below, sequenced in a study of Ad26.COV2.S vaccination and SARS-CoV-2 variants. Repertoires were generated with immunoSEQ multiplex PCR, while TCRdb's copy carries only in-frame clones and drops some. The sample lists over 400,000 clones, about 92% occurring once. Treatment indicated: around 19 received Ad26.COV2.S at low or high dose, single or two shots; several received placebo; per-sample allocation not given. Sampling happened 63 days after the first vaccine or placebo injection. The sample was peripheral blood, taken in a trial of Ad26.COV2.S vaccine versus placebo. The receptor set was obtained from a person between 18 and 60 years old who received the Ad26.COV2.S COVID-19 vaccine or a placebo.

The J gene is TRBJ1-2, the V gene TRBV10-3; 9 positions agree with TRBD1. Germline trimming cut 4 bases from V and 3 bases from J; bases unmatched to any gene: 3. This CDR3 comprises 14 residues. The V gene's germline CDR1 is ENHRY and CDR2 SYGVKD. CDR3 amino acids: CAISGTGDHYGYTF. In DNA, the CDR3 is TGTGCCATCAGTGGGACAGGGGATCACTATGGCTACACCTTC.

The chain couples TRBV5-6 to TRBJ2-7, with D hard to call. The length of the CDR3 is 12 residues. Trimming took off 0 bases at V and 7 bases at J, with 8 bases between the two ends. Germline V lookup: CDR1 SGHDT, CDR2 YYEEEE. The CDR3 nucleotides read TGTGCCAGCAGCTTGGCCTTAACGGAGCAGTACTTC. Translation gives CASSLALTEQYF.

The V gene is TRBV19, the J gene TRBJ2-7; TRBD1 matches 7 bases. Germline assignment: CDR1 LNHDA and CDR2 SQIVND (reference sequence). V lost 4 bases to trimming and J lost 4 bases; unmatched junction nucleotides: 13. The CDR3 totals 16 residues. CDR3 protein: CASSKAKTGVAYEQYF. Written as DNA, the CDR3 is TGTGCCAGTAGTAAAGCAAAAACAGGGGTAGCGTACGAGCAGTACTTC.

Only a few counts were recorded for this clone. This sequence joins TRBV18 and TRBJ2-7; a possible D gene is TRBD2 (6 bases). CDR3 length: 12 residues. CDR1 and CDR2 from the germline V gene are KGHSH and LQKENI. V dropped 2 bases and J dropped 7 bases, with 9 bases sitting between them. Here the CDR3 reads CASSPGGGEQYF. DNA of the CDR3: TGTGCCAGCTCACCAGGGGGAGGTGAGCAGTACTTC.

The chain joins TRBV12-3 or TRBV12-4 to TRBJ1-2; a weak D match, TRBD1 (6 bases). V lost 7 bases to trimming and J lost 7 bases, with 13 bases between them. The CDR3 consists of 12 residues. CDR3 amino acids: CASTGEGVGYTF. The CDR3 coding sequence is TGTGCCAGCACCGGGGAGGGGGTTGGCTACACCTTC.

The chain joins TRBV9 to TRBJ1-2; D unclear. The CDR3 runs 15 residues. V shed 0 bases and J shed 0 bases, with 9 bases lying between them. CDR1 SGDLS and CDR2 YYNGEE come from the germline V gene. The DNA of the CDR3 is TGTGCCAGCAGCGTAGGAGGGATGGCTAACTATGGCTACACCTTC. This codes for CASSVGGMANYGYTF.

The chain has TRBV30 and TRBJ2-2; 7 positions agree with TRBD2. Germline V CDR1 and CDR2: GTSNPN, SVGIG (reference sequence). The J segment lost 6 bases and the V segment lost 3 bases, leaving 7 bases of the junction unmatched. CDR3 size: 14 residues. CDR3 sequence: CAWRDSGLSGELFF. CDR3 nucleotides: TGTGCCTGGAGGGATAGCGGGCTTTCCGGGGAGCTGTTTTTT.

The rearrangement links TRBV5-6 to TRBJ1-6; D is uncertain. With 0 bases removed from V and 7 bases from J, the gap between germline ends came to 8 bases. The CDR3 loop spans 14 amino acids. CDR1 and CDR2 from the germline V gene are SGHDT and YYEEEE. CDR3 residues: CASSLVGGNSPLHF. The CDR3 DNA is TGTGCCAGCAGCTTGGTGGGTGGGAATTCACCCCTCCACTTT.

This sequence joins TRBV7-9 and TRBJ2-7, with D unresolved. Germline V gene lookup returns CDR1 SEHNR and CDR2 FQNEAQ (reference sequence). V lost 1 base, J lost 2 bases, and 12 bases lay in between. The CDR3 is 15 amino acids. CDR3 bases: TGTGCCAGCAGCTTAGGACCCCTCGGTCCCTACGAGCAGTACTTC. Amino acids: CASSLGPLGPYEQYF.

In the case of this clone: The identical CDR3 is also encoded by other nucleotide sequences in the sample. The rearrangement links TRBV5-4 to TRBJ1-3, with D possibly TRBD1 on 6 matching bases. V lost 3 bases and J 2 bases, leaving 6 bases between the germline ends. Germline CDR1 SGHNT, CDR2 YYREEE (reference sequence). CDR3 length: 13 amino acids. The CDR3 is CASSSGAGNTIYF. CDR3 nucleotides: TGTGCCAGCAGCTCAGGGGCTGGAAACACCATATATTTT.

This clone was counted once. Other nucleotide sequences from this sample produce the same CDR3. This rearrangement joins TRBV6-5 to TRBJ1-5; 7 nucleotides agree with TRBD1. The CDR3 is made up of 15 amino acids. V dropped 2 bases and J dropped 2; count of bases not matched to a gene: 3. Looked up from germline, CDR1 is MNHEY and CDR2 is SVGAGI. The CDR3 region has the DNA TGTGCCAGCAGTTACGGCCAGGGGGGCAATCAGCCCCAGCATTTT. Protein product: CASSYGQGGNQPQHF.

The J gene is TRBJ2-7, the V gene TRBV27, with 9 positions matching TRBD1. The CDR3 spans 14 residues. V lost 5 bases and J lost 2; bases outside the gene matches: 4. The germline V gene encodes CDR1 MNHEY and CDR2 SMNVEV (reference sequence). The CDR3 loop is CASSIGQGTYEQYF. CDR3 DNA sequence: TGTGCCAGCAGTATCGGACAGGGGACCTACGAGCAGTACTTC.

The rearrangement links TRBV2 to TRBJ2-3; 9 nucleotides line up with TRBD1. The length of the CDR3 is 14 residues. Trimming at V came to 6 bases and at J to 5 bases, leaving 6 bases not matched to a gene. The V gene's germline CDR1 is SNHLY and CDR2 FYNNEI. The CDR3 DNA is TGTGCCAGCAGGGACAGGGGTTGGGGAGATACGCAGTATTTT. It yields the protein CASRDRGWGDTQYF.

The table lists this clone with a count of one. The V gene is TRBV15, the J gene TRBJ1-2; D is perhaps TRBD1 (5 bases). Looked up from germline, CDR1 is LNHNV and CDR2 is YYDKDF (reference sequence). Trimming left V 0 bases short and J 8 bases short, with 16 bases between. The CDR3 totals 15 residues. CDR3 sequence (DNA): TGTGCCACCAGCAGAGATGCCGGGCAGGGATCCGGCTACACCTTC. Amino acid sequence: CATSRDAGQGSGYTF.

The chain couples TRBV15 to TRBJ1-3, with 8 bases identical to TRBD1. Germline V gives CDR1 LNHNV, CDR2 YYDKDF (reference sequence). This CDR3 region has 18 residues. V lost 3 bases, J lost 0 bases, and 10 bases stayed unmatched. The CDR3 bases are TGTGCCACCAGCAGGGGGGCCCCACAGGGGGTCTCTGGAAACACCATATATTTT. Protein product: CATSRGAPQGVSGNTIYF.

The chain recombines TRBV25-1 with TRBJ2-1, with a weak D call TRBD2 (5 bases). The CDR3 covers 16 residues. V was trimmed by 6 bases and J by 1 base, leaving 16 bases between them. Germline assignment: CDR1 MGHDK and CDR2 SYGVNS. As DNA, the CDR3 is TGTGCCAGCAGCGCCCGAGGAGGTATGTCCTACAATGAGCAGTTCTTC. It yields the protein CASSARGGMSYNEQFF.

Here the CDR3 reads CASKGSRNTEAFF. The CDR3 DNA is TGTGCCAGTAAGGGAAGTAGGAACACTGAAGCTTTCTTT. V usage is TRBV19 and J usage is TRBJ1-1; D unresolved. Germline CDR1 is LNHDA and CDR2 is SQIVND (reference sequence). CDR3 length: 13 residues. Trimming pared 7 bases from V and 1 base from J, leaving 10 bases between.

The chain links TRBV15 to TRBJ2-7; D is uncertain. V lost 3 bases and J lost 2, with 14 bases in between. From germline, CDR1 is LNHNV and CDR2 YYDKDF (reference sequence). There are 15 residues in the CDR3. CDR3 sequence: CATSSSSRPAYEQYF. CDR3 nucleotide sequence: TGTGCCACCAGCAGTTCGTCGCGTCCCGCCTACGAGCAGTACTTC.

Here the CDR3 DNA reads TGCGCCAGCAGGACTAGCGGACTCGACGAGCAGTACTTC. This translates into CASRTSGLDEQYF. This chain connects TRBV10-2 to TRBJ2-7; 9 bases fit TRBD2. J lost 5 bases, V lost 6 bases, and 5 bases had no gene match. Germline V lookup: CDR1 WSHSY, CDR2 SAAADI. The CDR3 covers 13 residues.

The CDR3 DNA sequence: TGTGCCAGCAGCTTGATGACAGGAGAAGAGACCCAGTACTTC. Protein sequence: CASSLMTGEETQYF. The V and J genes are TRBV5-6 and TRBJ2-5; perhaps TRBD1 as D (6 bases). The CDR3 is 14 amino acids. Germline CDR1 reads SGHDT; CDR2 reads YYEEEE. V lost 1 base to trimming and J lost 3 bases, with 10 bases between them.

CDR3 nucleotide sequence: TGCGCCAGCAGCCAAGAGGACAGGGAATCCTACGAGCAGTACTTC. It encodes CASSQEDRESYEQYF. The V gene is TRBV4-3, the J gene TRBJ2-7, with 8 bases that match TRBD1. Trimming cost V 0 bases and J 1 base; bases outside gene matches: 2. This CDR3 has 15 residues. CDR1 LGHNA and CDR2 YSLEER come from the germline V gene.

This chain uses TRBV18 with TRBJ1-2; possibly TRBD1 for D (5 bases). Per germline, CDR1 KGHSH and CDR2 LQKENI. This CDR3 region has 19 residues. The ends were cut back, 1 base at V and 4 bases at J, with 25 bases in the middle. The CDR3 loop is CASSPRLGPGGALPYGYTF. The DNA for the CDR3 is TGTGCCAGCTCACCACGTCTCGGGCCCGGAGGGGCCCTACCCTATGGCTACACCTTC.

In its sample, this clone was seen once. The J gene is TRBJ1-1, the V gene TRBV18; a possible D gene is TRBD1 (6 bases). The CDR3 has 11 residues. V was pared by 2 bases and J by 9 bases, with 7 bases between. The germline gives CDR1 KGHSH, CDR2 LQKENI. The CDR3, as DNA: TGTGCCAGCTCACCAACAGGGCAAGCTTTCTTT. This sequence encodes CASSPTGQAFF.

In its sample, this clone was seen a few times. This sequence joins TRBV5-4 and TRBJ1-6; D may be TRBD1 (5 bases). Germline lookup yields CDR1 SGHNT and CDR2 YYREEE (reference sequence). V shed 4 bases and J shed 10 bases, with 15 bases lying between them. The CDR3 is 14 residues long. The CDR3 sequence: CASSPRGVGSPLHF. For the CDR3, the DNA is TGTGCCAGCAGCCCCCGGGGGGTTGGATCACCCCTCCACTTT.

V gene TRBV2 combines with J gene TRBJ2-3; 7 bases match TRBD1. V gave up 6 bases and J gave up 0 bases; unmatched junction bases: 6. There are 15 residues in the CDR3. The germline CDR1 and CDR2 sequences are SNHLY and FYNNEI. Here the CDR3 reads CASRGQSTSTDTQYF. Here the CDR3 DNA reads TGTGCCAGCAGGGGACAGTCAACTAGCACAGATACGCAGTATTTT.

J is TRBJ1-2 and V is TRBV6-1; D remains unclear. This CDR3 contains 15 residues. The V end lost 3 bases, the J end lost 5 bases, and 16 bases lay between the germline ends. Looked up from germline, CDR1 is MNHNS and CDR2 is SASEGT. DNA for the CDR3: TGTGCCAGCAGTGACGCATGGAGTGGGCCTTATGGCTACACCTTC. The encoded protein is CASSDAWSGPYGYTF.

The chain is built from TRBV7-9 and TRBJ2-7, with a tentative D call TRBD2 (6 bases). V was trimmed by 1 base and J by 2 bases, leaving 12 bases between them. In germline, CDR1 is SEHNR, CDR2 FQNEAQ (reference sequence). This CDR3 has 15 amino acids. CDR3 DNA: TGTGCCAGCAGCTTAGGATCGTGGGGGGCCTACGAGCAGTACTTC. As protein: CASSLGSWGAYEQYF.

The genes are TRBV28 and TRBJ1-1; 9 bases match TRBD1. Germline CDR1 and CDR2: MDHEN and SYDVKM. V shed 6 bases, J shed 3 bases, and the junction held 8 bases outside the gene matches. The CDR3 is made up of 15 amino acids. CDR3: CASRYIQGADTEAFF. Here the CDR3 DNA reads TGTGCCAGCAGATATATACAGGGGGCAGACACTGAAGCTTTCTTT.

The gene calls are TRBV7-2 and TRBJ2-3; D is undetermined. V was clipped by 5 bases and J by 2 bases, with 11 bases between them. Germline loops: CDR1 SGHTA, CDR2 FQGNSA. The CDR3 loop spans 14 amino acids. The CDR3 DNA follows: TGTGCCAGCAGCCCCACCGGCTTCACAGATACGCAGTATTTT. Its translation: CASSPTGFTDTQYF.

This chain connects TRBV28 to TRBJ2-2; no clear D gene. Germline assignment: CDR1 MDHEN and CDR2 SYDVKM. V dropped 2 bases and J dropped 2 bases, with 3 bases sitting between them. The CDR3 totals 13 residues. The CDR3, as DNA: TGTGCCAGCAGTTTAATCAACACCGGGGAGCTGTTTTTT. Translated, it gives CASSLINTGELFF.